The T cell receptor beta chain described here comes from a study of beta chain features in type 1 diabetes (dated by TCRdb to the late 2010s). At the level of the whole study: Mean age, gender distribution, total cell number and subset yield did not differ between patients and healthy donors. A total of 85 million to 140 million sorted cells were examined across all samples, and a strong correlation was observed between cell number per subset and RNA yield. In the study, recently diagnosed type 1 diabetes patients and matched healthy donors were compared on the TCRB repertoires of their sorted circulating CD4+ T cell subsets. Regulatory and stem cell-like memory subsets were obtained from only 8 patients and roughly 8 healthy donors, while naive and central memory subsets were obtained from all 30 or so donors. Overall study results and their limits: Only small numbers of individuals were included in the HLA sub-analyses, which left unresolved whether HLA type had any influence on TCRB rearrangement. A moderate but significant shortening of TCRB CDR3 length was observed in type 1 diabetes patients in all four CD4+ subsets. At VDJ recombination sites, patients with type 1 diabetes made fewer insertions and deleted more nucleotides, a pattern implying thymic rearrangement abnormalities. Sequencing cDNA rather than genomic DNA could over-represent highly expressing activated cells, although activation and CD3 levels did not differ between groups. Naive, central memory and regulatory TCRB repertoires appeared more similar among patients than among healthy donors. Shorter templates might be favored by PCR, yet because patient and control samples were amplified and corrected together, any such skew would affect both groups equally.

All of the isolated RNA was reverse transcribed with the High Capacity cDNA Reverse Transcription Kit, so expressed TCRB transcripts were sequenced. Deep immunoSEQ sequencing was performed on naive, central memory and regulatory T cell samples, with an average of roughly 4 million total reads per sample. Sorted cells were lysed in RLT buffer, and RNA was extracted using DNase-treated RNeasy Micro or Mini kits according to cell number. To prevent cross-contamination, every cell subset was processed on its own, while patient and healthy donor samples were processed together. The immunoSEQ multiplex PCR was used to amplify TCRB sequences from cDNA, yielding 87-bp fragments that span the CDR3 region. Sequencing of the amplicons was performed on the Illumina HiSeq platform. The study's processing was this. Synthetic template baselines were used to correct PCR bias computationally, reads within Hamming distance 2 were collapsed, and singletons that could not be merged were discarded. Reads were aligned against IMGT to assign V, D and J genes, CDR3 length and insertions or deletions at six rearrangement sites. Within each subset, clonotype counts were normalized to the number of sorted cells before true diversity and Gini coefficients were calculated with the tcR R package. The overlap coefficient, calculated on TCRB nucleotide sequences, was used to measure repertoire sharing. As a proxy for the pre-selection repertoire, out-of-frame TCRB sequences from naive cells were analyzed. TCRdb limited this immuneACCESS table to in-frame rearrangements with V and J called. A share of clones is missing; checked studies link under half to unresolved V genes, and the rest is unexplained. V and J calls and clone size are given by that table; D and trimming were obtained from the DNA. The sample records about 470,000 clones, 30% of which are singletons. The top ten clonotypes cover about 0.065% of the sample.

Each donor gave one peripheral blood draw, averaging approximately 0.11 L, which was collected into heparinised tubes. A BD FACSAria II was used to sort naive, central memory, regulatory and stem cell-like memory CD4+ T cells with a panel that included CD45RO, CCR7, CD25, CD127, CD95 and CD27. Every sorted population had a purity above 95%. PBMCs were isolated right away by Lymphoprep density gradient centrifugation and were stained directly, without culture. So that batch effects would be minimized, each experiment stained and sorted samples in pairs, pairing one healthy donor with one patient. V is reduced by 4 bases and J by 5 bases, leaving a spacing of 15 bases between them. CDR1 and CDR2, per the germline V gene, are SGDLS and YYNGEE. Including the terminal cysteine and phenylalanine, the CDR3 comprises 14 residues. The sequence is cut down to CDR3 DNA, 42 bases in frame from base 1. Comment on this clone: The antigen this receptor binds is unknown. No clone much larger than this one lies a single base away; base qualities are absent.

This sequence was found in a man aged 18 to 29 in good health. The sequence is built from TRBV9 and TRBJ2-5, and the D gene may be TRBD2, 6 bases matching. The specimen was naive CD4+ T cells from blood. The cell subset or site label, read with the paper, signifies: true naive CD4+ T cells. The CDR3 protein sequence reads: CASSSRTIGETQYF. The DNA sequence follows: TGTGCCAGCAGCTCCCGGACTATAGGGGAGACCCAGTACTTC.